This TCR beta chain was documented in a study of T cell responses to AZD1222 COVID-19 vaccine. Of note for this clone: The antigen remains undetermined.

Study-wide points: Following two doses of AZD1222, Spike-specific TCR breadth and depth rose. Reports say nearly half of spike-specific TCRs go after unmutated variant regions.

Assay used: immunoSEQ multiplex PCR; TCRdb lists only in-frame clones, some missing. The sample has approximately 140,000 clones; 75% to 95% are singletons. This clonotype was sampled from an adult who received the AZD1222 COVID-19 vaccine. The sequencing here drew on peripheral blood, taken 28 days after the second AZD1222 dose.

The CDR3 region is CSVEEGPANTEAFF. The CDR3 region has the DNA TGCAGCGTTGAAGAAGGTCCAGCGAACACTGAAGCTTTCTTT. The chain uses TRBV29-1 and TRBJ1-1; D not certain. Germline V CDR1 and CDR2: SQVTM, ANQGSEA. V lost 0 bases, J lost 1 base, and 9 bases lay in between. This CDR3 contains 14 residues.